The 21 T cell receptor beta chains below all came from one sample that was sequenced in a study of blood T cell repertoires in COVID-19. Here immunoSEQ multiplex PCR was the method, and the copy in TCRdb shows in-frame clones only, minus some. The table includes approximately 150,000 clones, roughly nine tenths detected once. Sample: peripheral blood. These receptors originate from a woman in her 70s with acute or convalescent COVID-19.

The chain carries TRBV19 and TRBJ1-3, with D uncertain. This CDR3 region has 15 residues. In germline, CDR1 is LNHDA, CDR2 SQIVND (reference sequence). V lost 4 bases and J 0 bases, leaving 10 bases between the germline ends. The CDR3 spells CASSTGMNSGNTIYF. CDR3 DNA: TGTGCCAGTAGTACGGGGATGAACTCTGGAAACACCATATATTTT.

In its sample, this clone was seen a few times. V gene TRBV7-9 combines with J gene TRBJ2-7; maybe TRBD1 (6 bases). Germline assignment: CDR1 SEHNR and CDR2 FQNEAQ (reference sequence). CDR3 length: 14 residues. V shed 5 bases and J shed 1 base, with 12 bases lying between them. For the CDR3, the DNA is TGTGCCAGCAGCCCGGGCACAGGGTCCTACGAGCAGTACTTC. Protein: CASSPGTGSYEQYF.

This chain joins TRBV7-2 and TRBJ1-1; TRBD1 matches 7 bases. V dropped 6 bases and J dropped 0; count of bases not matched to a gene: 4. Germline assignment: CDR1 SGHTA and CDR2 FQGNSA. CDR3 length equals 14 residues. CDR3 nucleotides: TGTGCCAGCAGTTGGGGACAGATGAACACTGAAGCTTTCTTT. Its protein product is CASSWGQMNTEAFF. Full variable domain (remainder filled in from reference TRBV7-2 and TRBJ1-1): GAGVSQSPSNKVTEKGKDVELRCDPISGHTALYWYRQSLGQGLEFLIYFQGNSAPDKSGLPSDRFSAERTGGSVSTLTIQRTQQEDSAVYLCASSWGQMNTEAFFGQGTRLTVV.

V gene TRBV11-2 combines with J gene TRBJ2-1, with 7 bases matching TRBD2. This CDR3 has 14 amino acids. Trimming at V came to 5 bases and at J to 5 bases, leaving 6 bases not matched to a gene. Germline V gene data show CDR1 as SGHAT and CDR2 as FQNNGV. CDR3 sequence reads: CASSRRAGNNEQFF. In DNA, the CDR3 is TGTGCCAGCAGCCGCCGAGCGGGGAACAATGAGCAGTTCTTC.

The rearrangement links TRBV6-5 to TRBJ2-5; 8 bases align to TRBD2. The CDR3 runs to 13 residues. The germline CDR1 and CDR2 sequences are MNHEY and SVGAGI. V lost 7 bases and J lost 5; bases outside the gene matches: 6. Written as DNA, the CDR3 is TGTGCCAGCACCAACTCGGGAGGGGAGACCCAGTACTTC. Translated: CASTNSGGETQYF.

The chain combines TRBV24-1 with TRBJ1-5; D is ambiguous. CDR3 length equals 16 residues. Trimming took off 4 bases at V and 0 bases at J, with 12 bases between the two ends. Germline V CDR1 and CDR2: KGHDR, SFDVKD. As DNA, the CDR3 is TGTGCCACCAGTGAACCAGGCCCATATAGCAATCAGCCCCAGCATTTT. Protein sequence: CATSEPGPYSNQPQHF.

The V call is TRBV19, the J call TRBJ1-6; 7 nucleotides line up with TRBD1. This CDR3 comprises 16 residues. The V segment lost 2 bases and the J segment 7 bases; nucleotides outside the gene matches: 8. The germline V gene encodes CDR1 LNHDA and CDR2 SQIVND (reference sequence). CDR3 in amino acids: CASSILTTGMNSPLHF. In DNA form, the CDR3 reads TGTGCCAGTAGTATACTGACGACAGGGATGAATTCACCCCTCCACTTT.

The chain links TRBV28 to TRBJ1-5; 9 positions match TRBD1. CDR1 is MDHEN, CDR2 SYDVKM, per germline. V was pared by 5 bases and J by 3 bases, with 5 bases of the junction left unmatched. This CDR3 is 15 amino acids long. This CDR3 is CASSLGQGNNQPQHF. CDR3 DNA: TGTGCCAGCAGTCTAGGACAGGGGAACAATCAGCCCCAGCATTTT. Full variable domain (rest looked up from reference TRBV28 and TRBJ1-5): DVKVTQSSRYLVKRTGEKVFLECVQDMDHENMFWYRQDPGLGLRLIYFSYDVKMKEKGDIPEGYSVSREKKERFSLILESASTNQTSMYLCASSLGQGNNQPQHFGDGTRLSIL.

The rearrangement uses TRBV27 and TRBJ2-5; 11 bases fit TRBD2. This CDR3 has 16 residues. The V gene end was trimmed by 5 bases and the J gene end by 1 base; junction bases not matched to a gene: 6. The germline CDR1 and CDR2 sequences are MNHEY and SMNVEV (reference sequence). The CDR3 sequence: CASSVGLAGFQETQYF. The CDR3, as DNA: TGTGCCAGCAGTGTCGGACTAGCGGGCTTCCAAGAGACCCAGTACTTC.

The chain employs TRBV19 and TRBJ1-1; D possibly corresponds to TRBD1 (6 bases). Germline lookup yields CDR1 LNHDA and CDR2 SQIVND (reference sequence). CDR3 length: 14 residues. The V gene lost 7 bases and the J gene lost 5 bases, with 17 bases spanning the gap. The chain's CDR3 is CASTHTGWGTEAFF. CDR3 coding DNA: TGTGCCAGTACCCACACAGGGTGGGGTACTGAAGCTTTCTTT.

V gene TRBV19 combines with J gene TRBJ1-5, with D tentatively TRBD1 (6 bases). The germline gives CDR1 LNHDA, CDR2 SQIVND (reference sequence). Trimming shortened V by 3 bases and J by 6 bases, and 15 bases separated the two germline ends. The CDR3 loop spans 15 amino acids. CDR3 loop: CASSMGHREGQPQHF. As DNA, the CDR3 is TGTGCCAGTAGTATGGGGCACAGGGAGGGTCAGCCCCAGCATTTT.

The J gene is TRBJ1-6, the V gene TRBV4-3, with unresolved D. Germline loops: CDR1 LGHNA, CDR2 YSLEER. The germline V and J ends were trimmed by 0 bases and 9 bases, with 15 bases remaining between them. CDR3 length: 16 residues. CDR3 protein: CASSQDRGRTGSPLHF. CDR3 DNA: TGCGCCAGCAGCCAAGATCGAGGGAGGACCGGTTCACCCCTCCACTTT.

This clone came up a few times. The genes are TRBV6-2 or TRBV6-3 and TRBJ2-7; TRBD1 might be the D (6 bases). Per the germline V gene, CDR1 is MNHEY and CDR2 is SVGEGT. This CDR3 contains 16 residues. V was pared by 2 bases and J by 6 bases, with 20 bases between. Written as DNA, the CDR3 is TGTGCCAGCAGTTACCGAGGTCCGACAGGAGTAGGCGAGCAGTACTTC. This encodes CASSYRGPTGVGEQYF.

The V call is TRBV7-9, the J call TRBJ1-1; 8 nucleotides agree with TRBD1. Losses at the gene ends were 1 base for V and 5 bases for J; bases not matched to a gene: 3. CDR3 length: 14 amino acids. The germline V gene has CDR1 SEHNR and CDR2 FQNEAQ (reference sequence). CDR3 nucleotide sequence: TGTGCCAGCAGCTTAGTTACAGGGGGGACTGAAGCTTTCTTT. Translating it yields CASSLVTGGTEAFF.

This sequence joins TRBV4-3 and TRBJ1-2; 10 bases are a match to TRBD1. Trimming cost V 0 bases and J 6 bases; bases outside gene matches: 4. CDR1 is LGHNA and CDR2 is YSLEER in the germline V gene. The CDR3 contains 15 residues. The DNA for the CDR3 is TGCGCCAGCAGCCAAGAATTAGACAGGGGGCATGGCTACACCTTC. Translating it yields CASSQELDRGHGYTF.

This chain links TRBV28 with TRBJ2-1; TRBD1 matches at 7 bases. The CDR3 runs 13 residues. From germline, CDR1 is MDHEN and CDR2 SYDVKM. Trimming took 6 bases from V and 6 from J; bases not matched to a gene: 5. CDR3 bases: TGTGCCAGCAGCCGACAGGGCCGCAATGAGCAGTTCTTC. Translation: CASSRQGRNEQFF. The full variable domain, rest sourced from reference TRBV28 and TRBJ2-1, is DVKVTQSSRYLVKRTGEKVFLECVQDMDHENMFWYRQDPGLGLRLIYFSYDVKMKEKGDIPEGYSVSREKKERFSLILESASTNQTSMYLCASSRQGRNEQFFGPGTRLTVL.

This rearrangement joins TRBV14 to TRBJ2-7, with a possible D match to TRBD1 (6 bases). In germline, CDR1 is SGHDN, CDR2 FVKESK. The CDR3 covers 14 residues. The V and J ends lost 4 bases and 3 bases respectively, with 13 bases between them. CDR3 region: CASSPGGRGYEQYF. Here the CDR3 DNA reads TGTGCCAGCAGCCCCGGCGGCAGGGGCTACGAGCAGTACTTC.

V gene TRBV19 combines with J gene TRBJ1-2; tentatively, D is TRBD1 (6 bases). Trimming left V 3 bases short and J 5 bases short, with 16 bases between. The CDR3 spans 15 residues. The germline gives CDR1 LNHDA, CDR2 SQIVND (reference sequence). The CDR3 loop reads CASSIPYAQGYGYTF. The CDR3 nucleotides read TGTGCCAGTAGTATCCCATACGCTCAGGGGTATGGCTACACCTTC.

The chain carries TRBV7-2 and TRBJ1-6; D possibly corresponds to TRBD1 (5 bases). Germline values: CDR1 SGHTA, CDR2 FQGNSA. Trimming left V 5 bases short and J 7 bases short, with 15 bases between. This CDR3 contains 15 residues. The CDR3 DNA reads TGTGCCAGCAGCGACGACAGATTATTAAATTCACCCCTCCACTTT. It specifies CASSDDRLLNSPLHF.

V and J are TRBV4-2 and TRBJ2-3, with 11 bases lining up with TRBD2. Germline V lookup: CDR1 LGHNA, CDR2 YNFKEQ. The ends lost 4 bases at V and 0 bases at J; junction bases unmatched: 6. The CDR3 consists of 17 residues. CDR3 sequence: CASSLSGGAVSTDTQYF. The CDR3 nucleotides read TGTGCCAGCAGCCTTAGCGGGGGGGCAGTTAGCACAGATACGCAGTATTTT.

CDR3 protein: CASSPDSGNTIYF. In DNA form, the CDR3 reads TGTGCCAGCAGCCCCGACAGTGGAAACACCATATATTTT. The chain couples TRBV11-3 to TRBJ1-3; D is perhaps TRBD1 (5 bases). Trimming left V 5 bases short and J 3 bases short, with 8 bases between. CDR3 length: 13 residues. Germline V gives CDR1 SGHNT, CDR2 YENEEA.